Each of the 25 T cell receptor beta chains below was sequenced from the same sample in a study of Ad26.COV2.S vaccination and SARS-CoV-2 variants. Treatment indicated: about 20 received Ad26.COV2.S at low or high dose, single or two shots; roughly five received placebo; per-sample allocation not given. Samples were taken on day 63 after the first vaccine or placebo injection. The repertoire was sequenced with immunoSEQ multiplex PCR; TCRdb's copy has only in-frame clones and lacks some. The sample includes some 390,000 clones, roughly nine tenths of them seen just once. The material sequenced was peripheral blood, taken in a trial of Ad26.COV2.S vaccine versus placebo. The receptors shown here come from a person between 18 and 65 years old who received the Ad26.COV2.S COVID-19 vaccine or a placebo.

The chain links TRBV29-1 to TRBJ1-1; maybe TRBD1 (6 bases). The CDR3 has 13 amino acids. V dropped 3 bases and J dropped 0 bases, with 8 bases sitting between them. Germline V gene data show CDR1 as SQVTM and CDR2 as ANQGSEA. The CDR3 sequence: CSVDQGLNTEAFF. Here the CDR3 DNA reads TGCAGCGTTGATCAGGGGTTGAACACTGAAGCTTTCTTT.

J is TRBJ1-2 and V is TRBV2; TRBD1 might be the D (5 bases). Germline V lookup: CDR1 SNHLY, CDR2 FYNNEI. Between the trimmed V and J ends, which lost 2 bases and 4 bases, there was a span of 11 bases. The CDR3 covers 14 residues. The CDR3 DNA follows: TGTGCCAGCAGTGAAACCCGACAGCTCTATGGCTACACCTTC. Translation: CASSETRQLYGYTF.

The V and J genes are TRBV30 and TRBJ2-7, with D possibly TRBD2 on 7 matching bases. Germline V gives CDR1 GTSNPN, CDR2 SVGIG (reference sequence). The CDR3 is made up of 16 amino acids. Trimming shortened V by 0 bases and J by 3 bases, and 18 bases separated the two germline ends. The CDR3 region is CAWSVRSAGAVYEQYF. As DNA, the CDR3 is TGTGCCTGGAGTGTACGTTCGGCGGGGGCCGTCTACGAGCAGTACTTC.

The chain uses TRBV18 and TRBJ1-2; 8 positions match TRBD1. The CDR3 spans 14 residues. After removal of 3 bases from V and 7 bases from J, the junction contained 7 bases not matched to a gene. From germline, CDR1 is KGHSH and CDR2 LQKENI. CDR3 sequence (DNA): TGTGCCAGCTCACCGAATGGACAGGGCATTGGCTACACCTTC. Translated, it gives CASSPNGQGIGYTF. The full variable domain, rest sourced from reference TRBV18 and TRBJ1-2, is NAGVMQNPRHLVRRRGQEARLRCSPMKGHSHVYWYRQLPEEGLKFMVYLQKENIIDESGMPKERFSAEFPKEGPSILRIQQVVRGDSAAYFCASSPNGQGIGYTFGSGTRLTVV.

The V gene is TRBV5-6, the J gene TRBJ1-5, with TRBD1 matching 8 bases. Germline values: CDR1 SGHDT, CDR2 YYEEEE. Germline trimming cut 7 bases from V and 1 base from J; bases unmatched to any gene: 7. The CDR3 loop spans 15 amino acids. The CDR3 reads CASGRQGLSNQPQHF. CDR3 bases: TGTGCCAGCGGTCGACAGGGGTTGAGCAATCAGCCCCAGCATTTT.

The chain links TRBV7-2 to TRBJ1-5, with unresolved D. The V and J ends lost 1 base and 6 bases respectively, with 10 bases between them. CDR1 and CDR2 from the germline V gene are SGHTA and FQGNSA. The CDR3 consists of 14 residues. The CDR3: CASSLGWGSQPQHF. The CDR3 nucleotides read TGTGCCAGCAGCTTAGGATGGGGTTCTCAGCCCCAGCATTTT.

The gene calls are TRBV28 and TRBJ1-2; 8 bases are shared with TRBD1. The CDR3 consists of 15 residues. Trimming took 2 bases from V and 7 from J; bases not matched to a gene: 9. The germline gives CDR1 MDHEN, CDR2 SYDVKM. The CDR3 reads CASSLEQGAFFGYTF. The CDR3 bases are TGTGCCAGCAGTTTAGAGCAGGGGGCTTTTTTTGGCTACACCTTC.

V usage is TRBV11-1 and J usage is TRBJ1-1; no firm D call. Germline V gene lookup returns CDR1 SGHAT and CDR2 FQDESV (reference sequence). V was trimmed by 5 bases and J by 4 bases, leaving 14 bases between them. The CDR3 sequence is 14 residues long. CDR3 region: CASSPRRVLTEAFF. The CDR3 DNA sequence: TGTGCCAGCAGCCCGAGACGGGTGCTCACTGAAGCTTTCTTT.

A word on this clone: A much larger clone is a single base away; this may be a read error. The chain uses TRBV5-4 and TRBJ2-5; D remains unclear. The CDR3 spans 13 residues. The V gene's germline CDR1 is SGHNT and CDR2 YYREEE (reference sequence). V was pared by 0 bases and J by 2 bases, with 5 bases between. The CDR3 DNA sequence: TGTGCCAGCAGCTTGGGTACTCAAGAGACCCAGTACTTC. It translates to CASSLGTQETQYF.

The chain combines TRBV10-3 with TRBJ1-2, with D hard to call. The V gene's germline CDR1 is ENHRY and CDR2 SYGVKD. Trimming left V 2 bases short and J 0 bases short, with 10 bases between. The CDR3 is 15 residues long. The DNA for the CDR3 is TGTGCCATCAGTGAGAGACCGTCAGCTAACTATGGCTACACCTTC. It codes for CAISERPSANYGYTF.

Of note for this clone: A much larger clone sits a single nucleotide away, making a read error possible. This CDR3 is also generated by other DNA sequences in the sample. The chain is built from TRBV24-1 and TRBJ2-7; D is unclear. This CDR3 contains 11 residues. The germline V gene has CDR1 KGHDR and CDR2 SFDVKD. V was shortened by 3 bases and J by 4 bases, with 3 bases between the two germline ends. CDR3 in amino acids: CATSDGYEQYF. CDR3 coding DNA: TGTGCCACCAGTGATGGGTACGAGCAGTACTTC.

This chain links TRBV7-2 with TRBJ2-7; D possibly matches TRBD1 or TRBD2 (5 bases each). The CDR3 runs 14 residues. Germline assignment: CDR1 SGHTA and CDR2 FQGNSA. V was clipped by 5 bases and J by 0 bases, with 11 bases between them. The CDR3 protein is CASSGRDGSYEQYF. The CDR3 nucleotides are TGTGCCAGCAGCGGCCGGGACGGCTCCTACGAGCAGTACTTC.

The chain recombines TRBV9 with TRBJ1-1; D unclear. Germline CDR1 and CDR2: SGDLS and YYNGEE. CDR3 length equals 15 residues. Trimming left V 2 bases short and J 4 bases short, with 15 bases between. The CDR3 loop reads CASSVHPSESTEAFF. The CDR3, as DNA: TGTGCCAGCAGCGTCCACCCTTCAGAGAGCACTGAAGCTTTCTTT.

J is TRBJ1-5 and V is TRBV19; D ambiguous. Germline V gives CDR1 LNHDA, CDR2 SQIVND (reference sequence). Trimming left V 7 bases short and J 0 bases short, with 16 bases between. The CDR3 is 16 residues long. DNA for the CDR3: TGTGCCAGTATGTCCCTTTTGGAAGATAGCAATCAGCCCCAGCATTTT. Translated: CASMSLLEDSNQPQHF.

This chain connects TRBV4-3 to TRBJ2-7; 7 bases line up with TRBD1. The V gene end was trimmed by 1 base and the J gene end by 0 bases; junction bases not matched to a gene: 0. This CDR3 is built from 14 residues. Germline V lookup: CDR1 LGHNA, CDR2 YSLEER. CDR3 amino acids: CASSQGQGSYEQYF. DNA of the CDR3: TGCGCCAGCAGCCAAGGACAGGGCTCCTACGAGCAGTACTTC.

The chain couples TRBV3-1 (or the pseudogene TRBV3-2) to TRBJ2-1; D remains unclear. The ends were cut back, 1 base at V and 5 bases at J, with 6 bases in the middle. The CDR3 has 13 residues. CDR1 LGHDT and CDR2 YNNKEL come from the germline V gene (reference sequence). CDR3 sequence (DNA): TGTGCCAGCAGCCAAGTCCGCAACAATGAGCAGTTCTTC. Translating gives CASSQVRNNEQFF.

The count of this clone is one. The chain combines TRBV7-2 with TRBJ2-1, with D possibly TRBD2 on 5 matching bases. The V end was cut by 4 bases, the J end by 3 bases, with 10 bases between. The CDR3 runs to 14 residues. Germline assignment: CDR1 SGHTA and CDR2 FQGNSA. In DNA, the CDR3 is TGTGCCAGCAGCTCCCTCGCGGGCTACAATGAGCAGTTCTTC. This gives the protein CASSSLAGYNEQFF. Together with reference TRBV7-2 and TRBJ2-1, the CDR3 gives the full variable domain: GAGVSQSPSNKVTEKGKDVELRCDPISGHTALYWYRQSLGQGLEFLIYFQGNSAPDKSGLPSDRFSAERTGGSVSTLTIQRTQQEDSAVYLCASSSLAGYNEQFFGPGTRLTVL.

This clone was counted a single time. The chain joins TRBV7-2 to TRBJ2-7; 8 bases agree with TRBD1. Germline loops: CDR1 SGHTA, CDR2 FQGNSA. This CDR3 has 13 residues. The V and J ends lost 4 bases and 3 bases, in that order; junction bases with no gene match: 2. In DNA, the CDR3 is TGTGCCAGCAGCTCTGACAGGGGCTACGAGCAGTACTTC. It yields the protein CASSSDRGYEQYF. Supplemented by reference TRBV7-2 and TRBJ2-7, the full variable domain reads GAGVSQSPSNKVTEKGKDVELRCDPISGHTALYWYRQSLGQGLEFLIYFQGNSAPDKSGLPSDRFSAERTGGSVSTLTIQRTQQEDSAVYLCASSSDRGYEQYFGPGTRLTVT.

This chain connects TRBV2 to TRBJ1-3; D unclear. There are 14 residues in the CDR3. From germline, CDR1 is SNHLY and CDR2 FYNNEI. Trimming removed 6 bases from V and 5 bases from J, with 14 bases in between. CDR3 protein: CASSPLEERNTIYF. The CDR3 DNA reads TGTGCCAGCAGCCCCCTCGAGGAACGAAACACCATATATTTT.

The chain links TRBV3-1 (or the pseudogene TRBV3-2) to TRBJ1-4; the match to TRBD1 covers 9 bases. From germline, CDR1 is LGHDT and CDR2 YNNKEL (reference sequence). The CDR3 has 17 residues. J was trimmed by 6 bases and V by 1 base; bases with no gene match: 9. As DNA, the CDR3 is TGTGCCAGCAGCCAAGGAGTACAGGGGGCGCGGGATGAAAAACTGTTTTTT. This codes for CASSQGVQGARDEKLFF.

This chain links TRBV6-5 with TRBJ1-2, with TRBD1 matching 9 bases. Trimming removed 4 bases from V and 6 bases from J; junction bases left unmatched: 3. The CDR3 is 13 residues long. Germline assignment: CDR1 MNHEY and CDR2 SVGAGI. This chain's CDR3 is CASSFGTGNGYTF. The CDR3, as DNA: TGTGCCAGCAGTTTCGGGACAGGGAATGGCTACACCTTC.

This chain uses TRBV7-2 with TRBJ2-5, with 13 positions matching TRBD2. Germline V gene lookup returns CDR1 SGHTA and CDR2 FQGNSA. J gave up 4 bases and V 5 bases, and 7 bases lay outside the gene matches. CDR3 size: 16 residues. CDR3 sequence reads: CASSHTSGGAVETQYF. CDR3 sequence (DNA): TGTGCCAGCAGCCATACTAGCGGGGGGGCCGTAGAGACCCAGTACTTC.

The CDR3 protein is CASSPPSIPYNEQFF. CDR3 sequence (DNA): TGTGCCAGCTCACCACCTTCCATTCCCTACAATGAGCAGTTCTTC. J is TRBJ2-1 and V is TRBV18; no reliable D call. The CDR3 is made up of 15 amino acids. Trimming took 0 bases from V and 2 from J, leaving 8 bases between them. Germline V gene sequence: CDR1 KGHSH, CDR2 LQKENI.

This rearrangement joins TRBV11-2 to TRBJ2-1, with D unresolved. V was shortened by 0 bases and J by 7 bases, with 16 bases between the two germline ends. CDR3 length equals 16 residues. CDR1 and CDR2 (germline): SGHAT, FQNNGV. The DNA of the CDR3 is TGTGCCAGCAGCTTAGATTTAAAAAAGGGCACGAATGAGCAGTTCTTC. As protein: CASSLDLKKGTNEQFF.

The chain combines TRBV14 with TRBJ2-7; D gene unclear. The CDR3 has 12 residues. Germline CDR1 reads SGHDN; CDR2 reads FVKESK. Trimming removed 1 base from V and 5 bases from J, with 6 bases in between. CDR3 nucleotides: TGTGCCAGCAGCCAAGTAGTCCACGAGCAGTACTTC. The encoded protein is CASSQVVHEQYF.